This T cell receptor (beta chain) was identified in a study of PD-1 and CTLA-4 blockade in melanoma (dated by TCRdb to about 2021). Looking at the study overall: The study compared how PD-1 blockade and CTLA-4 blockade affected the melanoma-reactive CD8 T cell response in patients with melanoma.

Receptors were amplified or captured by the immunoSEQ multiplex PCR assay. The table was pulled from immuneACCESS by TCRdb, which kept in-frame rearrangements only. Such tables lose some clones; where checked, under half of the loss comes from unresolved V genes, and the rest has no known cause. Across this sample there are 25,000 to 35,000 clones, with approximately 91% seen only once. Clones ranked in the top ten supply about 8.5% of the sample. From the cysteine up to the phenylalanine, the CDR3 has a length of 13 residues. Solely the CDR3 DNA is kept, with 39 bases framed from the first base. CDR1 and CDR2 (SQVTM, ANQGSEA) derive from the germline V gene. Trimming leaves V shorter by 6 bases and J shorter by 2 bases, with the junction holding 1 base beyond the gene matches. Points on this clone: Its antigen target is currently unknown. The record has no base qualities; no much larger clone is one base away.

Sequencing was performed on CD8+ T cells from peripheral blood, taken before anti-PD-1 treatment. The chain is assembled from TRBV29-1 and TRBJ2-6; 7 bases in the middle match TRBD1. The clonotype originates from a human donor with melanoma. The CDR3 protein sequence reads: CSVTGAGANVLTF. The nucleotide sequence reads TGCAGCGTAACAGGGGCTGGGGCCAACGTCCTGACTTTC.